The rows below give T cell receptor beta chains drawn from one sample of a study of tissue T cells after allogeneic stem cell transplantation. Repertoires were generated with immunoSEQ multiplex PCR, while TCRdb's copy carries only in-frame clones and drops some. The data hold thousands of clones, with roughly 59% observed a single time. Sequences were derived from tissue from the jejunum, sampled at autopsy. Receptors originate from a male donor at least 60 years old with lung cancer. Each CDR3 is given with its conserved first and last residue. Fields, in order: CDR3 protein, CDR3 DNA, D gene, V gene, J gene, clone size. The D gene is left open where the match is weak. A clone size is listed for some rows: how often the clone was seen (once, few, many), or a class if it is expanded.

CASSQERGRSNQPQHF	TGTGCCAGCAGCCAAGAGCGGGGAAGGTCCAATCAGCCCCAGCATTTT	NA	TRBV3-1/TRBV3-2	TRBJ1-5	NA
CASSYSEEAMNTEAFF	TGTGCCAGCAGTTACTCGGAAGAGGCTATGAACACTGAAGCTTTCTTT	NA	TRBV6-5	TRBJ1-1	NA
CASSETATQYF	TGTGCCAGCAGTGAGACGGCTACGCAGTATTTT	NA	TRBV6-1	TRBJ2-3	NA
CSAGGTAMNTEAFF	TGCAGCGCAGGCGGGACAGCTATGAACACTGAAGCTTTCTTT	TRBD1	TRBV29-1	TRBJ1-1	few
CATSRDRHTGANGNTIYF	TGTGCCACCAGCAGAGATCGTCACACGGGGGCGAATGGAAACACCATATATTTT	NA	TRBV15	TRBJ1-3	few
CASSPGQPTYGYTF	TGTGCCAGCAGCCCGGGACAGCCGACCTATGGCTACACCTTC	TRBD1	TRBV28	TRBJ1-2	NA
CAIGQSGANVLTF	TGTGCCATCGGGCAGTCTGGGGCCAACGTCCTGACTTTC	NA	TRBV10-3	TRBJ2-6	NA
CASSFPQISSGANVLTF	TGTGCCAGCAGCTTTCCCCAAATTAGCTCTGGGGCCAACGTCCTGACTTTC	NA	TRBV7-9	TRBJ2-6	NA
CAISERWGETQYF	TGTGCCATCAGTGAGAGGTGGGGGGAGACCCAGTACTTC	NA	TRBV10-3	TRBJ2-5	NA
CASSLSFGAGGLGEQYF	TGTGCCAGCAGTTTATCATTTGGGGCAGGGGGCTTAGGCGAGCAGTACTTC	TRBD1	TRBV27	TRBJ2-7	NA
CASSLVERAFNEQFF	TGTGCCAGCAGCTTGGTCGAGCGGGCCTTCAATGAGCAGTTCTTC	NA	TRBV5-4	TRBJ2-1	medium-sized
CASSVDSGNTGELFF	TGTGCCAGCAGCGTGGACAGTGGGAACACCGGGGAGCTGTTTTTT	NA	TRBV7-3	TRBJ2-2	NA